This TCR beta chain came from a study of shared clonotypes between healthy human individuals. The CDR3 has 14 residues. The germline V gene has CDR1 SGHRS and CDR2 YFSETQ. V dropped 0 bases and J dropped 1 base, with 4 bases sitting between them. Repertoires were generated with immunoSEQ multiplex PCR, while TCRdb's copy carries only in-frame clones and drops some. The table includes some 1,100,000 clones, 78% detected once. In the case of this clone: This sequence is one base from a far larger clone and is likely a read error. Other DNA sequences from this sample encode an identical CDR3 as well.

Sequencing was carried out using memory CD4+ T cells from PBMCs. Subset: CD45RA-negative fraction. The gene calls are TRBV5-1 and TRBJ2-2; D is uncertain. This clonotype was obtained from a young man in good health. Some clones in this sample may be carry-over from other donors' samples. For the CDR3, the DNA is TGCGCCAGCAGCTTGGTAGGGAACACCGGGGAGCTGTTTTTT. Its translation is CASSLVGNTGELFF.